This T cell receptor beta chain was identified in a study of response to subunit inactivated influenza vaccine. Study findings and constraints: Only a handful of new T cells, the authors suggested, are recruited with each seasonal influenza vaccination.

This clonotype came up many times. Its antigen remains unidentified. From the RT-PCR reads, TCRdb called clonotypes with MiXCR, one entry per CDR3 protein. Here the sample spans about 530,000 distinct CDR3 sequences, 10% to 15% being singletons. The germline CDR1 and CDR2 sequences are SGHTA and FQGNSA. Trimming cost V 2 bases and J 3 bases, with 8 bases left between them. This CDR3 region has 13 residues. This chain uses TRBV7-2 with TRBJ2-7; D not resolved. The sample consisted of PBMCs from blood, taken 40 to 50 days after vaccination. This sequence was found in a man over 45 who received an inactivated influenza vaccine. The CDR3 here is CASSLKALYEQYF. The DNA for the CDR3 is TGTGCCAGCAGCTTAAAGGCTCTCTACGAGCAGTACTTC.